This record covers a single T cell receptor (beta chain). The antigen is undetermined. The entry originates in a study of cytomegalovirus exposure and HLA in healthy donors. Study in general: The same platform as the 666 first-cohort repertoires was used for the 95 to 150 validation repertoires, a later analysis reported. Notes on the study in general: Rarity characterized most TCR sequences, yet some public TCRs appeared in many donors.

Clones were sequenced by immunoSEQ multiplex PCR, and TCRdb holds only the in-frame ones, with some missing. The table has about 120,000 clones, 70% to 90% seen once. The CDR3 spans 15 residues. V shed 1 base, J shed 6 bases, and the junction held 7 bases outside the gene matches. CDR1 is MDHEN, CDR2 SYDVKM, per germline. The TCR comes from a woman under 30 in good health and CMV-seropositive. The sample comprised PBMCs. The V gene is TRBV28, the J gene TRBJ1-2; 8 nucleotides line up with TRBD1. The CDR3 DNA reads as TGTGCCAGCAGTTTATCGAGCGGGACAGGAAATGGCTACACCTTC. Its translation is CASSLSSGTGNGYTF.